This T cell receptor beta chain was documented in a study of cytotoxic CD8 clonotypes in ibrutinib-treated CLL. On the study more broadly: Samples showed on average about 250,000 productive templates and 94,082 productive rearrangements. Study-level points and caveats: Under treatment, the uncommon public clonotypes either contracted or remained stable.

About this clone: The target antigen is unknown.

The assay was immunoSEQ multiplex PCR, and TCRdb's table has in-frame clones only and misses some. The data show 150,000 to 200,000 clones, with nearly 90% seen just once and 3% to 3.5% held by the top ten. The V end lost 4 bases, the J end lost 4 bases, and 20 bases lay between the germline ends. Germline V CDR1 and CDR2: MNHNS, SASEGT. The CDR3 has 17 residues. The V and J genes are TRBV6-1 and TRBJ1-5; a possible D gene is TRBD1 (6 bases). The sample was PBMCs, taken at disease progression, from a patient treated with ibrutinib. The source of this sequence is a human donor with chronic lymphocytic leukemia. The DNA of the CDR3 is TGTGCCAGCAGTGTGTTCTTTGGCGGGACACAGAATCAGCCCCAGCATTTT. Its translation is CASSVFFGGTQNQPQHF.